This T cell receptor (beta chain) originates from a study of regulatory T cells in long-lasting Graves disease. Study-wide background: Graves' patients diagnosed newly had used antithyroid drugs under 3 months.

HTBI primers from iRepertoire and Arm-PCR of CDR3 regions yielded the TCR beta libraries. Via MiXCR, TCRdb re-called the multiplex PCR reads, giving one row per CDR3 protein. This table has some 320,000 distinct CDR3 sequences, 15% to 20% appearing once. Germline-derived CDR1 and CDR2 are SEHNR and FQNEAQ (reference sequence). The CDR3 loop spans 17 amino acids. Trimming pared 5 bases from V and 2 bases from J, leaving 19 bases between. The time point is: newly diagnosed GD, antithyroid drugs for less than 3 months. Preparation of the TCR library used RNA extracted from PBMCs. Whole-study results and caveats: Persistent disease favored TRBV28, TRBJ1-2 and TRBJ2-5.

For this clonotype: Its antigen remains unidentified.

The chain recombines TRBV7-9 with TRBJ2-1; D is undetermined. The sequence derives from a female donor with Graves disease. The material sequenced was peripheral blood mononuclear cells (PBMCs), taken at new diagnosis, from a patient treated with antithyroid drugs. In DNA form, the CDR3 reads TGTGCCAGCAGCCCATTACTGGCCTCGGACGCCTACAATGAGCAGTTCTTC. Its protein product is CASSPLLASDAYNEQFF.